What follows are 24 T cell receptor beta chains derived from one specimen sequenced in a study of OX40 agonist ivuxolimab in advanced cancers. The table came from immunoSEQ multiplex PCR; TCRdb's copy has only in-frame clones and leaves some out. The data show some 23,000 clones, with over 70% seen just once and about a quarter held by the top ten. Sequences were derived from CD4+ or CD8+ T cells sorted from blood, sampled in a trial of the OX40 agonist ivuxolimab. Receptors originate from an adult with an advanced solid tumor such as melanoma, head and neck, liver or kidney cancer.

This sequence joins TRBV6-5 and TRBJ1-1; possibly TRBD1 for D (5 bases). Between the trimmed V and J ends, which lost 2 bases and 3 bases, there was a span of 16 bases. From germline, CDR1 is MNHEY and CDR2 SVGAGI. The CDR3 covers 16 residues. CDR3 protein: CASSYQWDLGDTEAFF. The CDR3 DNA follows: TGTGCCAGCAGTTACCAATGGGACTTGGGGGACACTGAAGCTTTCTTT.

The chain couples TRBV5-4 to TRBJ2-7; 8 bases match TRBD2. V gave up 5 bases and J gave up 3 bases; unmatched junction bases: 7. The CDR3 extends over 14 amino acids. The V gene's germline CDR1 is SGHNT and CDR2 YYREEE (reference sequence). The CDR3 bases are TGTGCCAGCAGTCAGCGGGGGCGGGACTACGAGCAGTACTTC. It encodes CASSQRGRDYEQYF.

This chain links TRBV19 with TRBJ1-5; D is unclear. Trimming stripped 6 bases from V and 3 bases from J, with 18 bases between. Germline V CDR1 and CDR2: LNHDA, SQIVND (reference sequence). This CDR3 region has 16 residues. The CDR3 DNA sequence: TGTGCCAGTAGCAATTATCTACGGGTAACCAATCAGCCCCAGCATTTT. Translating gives CASSNYLRVTNQPQHF.

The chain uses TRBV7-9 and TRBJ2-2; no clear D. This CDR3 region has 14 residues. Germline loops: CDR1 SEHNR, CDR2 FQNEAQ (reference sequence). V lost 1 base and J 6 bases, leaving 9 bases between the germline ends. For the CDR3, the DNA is TGTGCCAGCAGCTTAGAAAACCCCGCCGGGGAGCTGTTTTTT. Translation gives CASSLENPAGELFF.

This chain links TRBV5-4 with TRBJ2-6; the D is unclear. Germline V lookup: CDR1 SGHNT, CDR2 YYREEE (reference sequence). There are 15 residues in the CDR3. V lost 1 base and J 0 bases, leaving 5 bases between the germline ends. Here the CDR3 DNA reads TGTGCCAGCAGCTTGTGGGGCTCTGGGGCCAACGTCCTGACTTTC. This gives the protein CASSLWGSGANVLTF.

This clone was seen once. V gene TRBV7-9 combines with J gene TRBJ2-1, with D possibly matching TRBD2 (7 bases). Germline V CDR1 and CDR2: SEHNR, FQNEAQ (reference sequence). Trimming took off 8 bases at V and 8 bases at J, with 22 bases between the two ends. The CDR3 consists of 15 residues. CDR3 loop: CASHRTGGRMDEQFF. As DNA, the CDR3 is TGTGCCAGCCACCGGACGGGGGGCCGCATGGATGAGCAGTTCTTC. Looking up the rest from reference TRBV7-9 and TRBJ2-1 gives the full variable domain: DTGVSQNPRHKITKRGQNVTFRCDPISEHNRLYWYRQTLGQGPEFLTYFQNEAQLEKSRLLSDRFSAERPKGSFSTLEIQRTEQGDSAMYLCASHRTGGRMDEQFFGPGTRLTVL.

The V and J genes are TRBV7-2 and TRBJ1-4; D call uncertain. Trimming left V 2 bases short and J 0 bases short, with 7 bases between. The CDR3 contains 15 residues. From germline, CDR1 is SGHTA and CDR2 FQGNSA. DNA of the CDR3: TGTGCCAGCAGCTTATCCCCGTCAACTAATGAAAAACTGTTTTTT. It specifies CASSLSPSTNEKLFF.

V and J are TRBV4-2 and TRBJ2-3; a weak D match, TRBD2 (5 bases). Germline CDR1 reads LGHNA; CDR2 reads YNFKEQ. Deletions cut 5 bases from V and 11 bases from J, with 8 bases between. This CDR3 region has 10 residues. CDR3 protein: CASSSGEQYF. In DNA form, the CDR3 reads TGTGCCAGCAGCTCCGGGGAGCAGTATTTT.

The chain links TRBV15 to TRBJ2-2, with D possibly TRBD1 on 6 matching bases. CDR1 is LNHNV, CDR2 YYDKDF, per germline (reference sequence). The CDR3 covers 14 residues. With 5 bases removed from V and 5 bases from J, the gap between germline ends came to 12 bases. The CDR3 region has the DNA TGTGCCACCAGCCAGGACAGACATACCGGGGAGCTGTTTTTT. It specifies CATSQDRHTGELFF.

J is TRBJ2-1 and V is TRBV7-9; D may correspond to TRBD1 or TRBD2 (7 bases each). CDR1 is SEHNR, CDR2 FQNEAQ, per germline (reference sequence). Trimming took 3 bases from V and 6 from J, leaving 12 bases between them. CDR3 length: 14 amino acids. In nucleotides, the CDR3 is TGTGCCAGCAGCTTCCAGGGGGGGCCCAATGAGCAGTTCTTC. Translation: CASSFQGGPNEQFF.

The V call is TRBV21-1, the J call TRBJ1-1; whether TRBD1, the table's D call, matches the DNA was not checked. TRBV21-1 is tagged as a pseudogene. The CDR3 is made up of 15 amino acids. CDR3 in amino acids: CASSQDRGWNTEAFF. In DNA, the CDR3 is TGTGCCAGCAGCCAAGACAGGGGGTGGAACACTGAAGCTTTCTTT.

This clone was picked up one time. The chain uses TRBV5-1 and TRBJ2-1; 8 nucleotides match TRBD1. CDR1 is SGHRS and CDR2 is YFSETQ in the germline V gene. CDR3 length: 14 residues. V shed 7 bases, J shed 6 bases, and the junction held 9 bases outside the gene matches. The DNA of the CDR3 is TGCGCCAGCGACACAGGGGGAGTTGGCAATGAGCAGTTCTTC. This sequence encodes CASDTGGVGNEQFF.

The DNA of the CDR3 is TGTGCCACCCTCGGGGGGGCGGGCGGACTGAACGAGCAGTACTTC. It translates to CATLGGAGGLNEQYF. The chain employs TRBV6-6 and TRBJ2-5, with 8 positions matching TRBD2. The last part of the DNA fits TRBJ2-7 better; the J call may be wrong. This CDR3 region has 15 residues. The germline V gene encodes CDR1 MNHNY and CDR2 SVGAGI (reference sequence).

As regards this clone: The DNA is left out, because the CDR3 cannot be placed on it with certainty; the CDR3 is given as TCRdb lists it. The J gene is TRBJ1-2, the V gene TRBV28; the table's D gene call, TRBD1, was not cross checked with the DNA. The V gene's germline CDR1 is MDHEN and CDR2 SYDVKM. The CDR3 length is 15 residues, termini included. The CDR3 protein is CASSSSGQKFYGYTF.

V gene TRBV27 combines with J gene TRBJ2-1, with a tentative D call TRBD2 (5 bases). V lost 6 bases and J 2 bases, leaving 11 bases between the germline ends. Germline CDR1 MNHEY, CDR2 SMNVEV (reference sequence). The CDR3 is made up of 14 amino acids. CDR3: CASRRASTYNEQFF. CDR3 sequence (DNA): TGTGCCAGCAGAAGGGCTAGCACCTACAATGAGCAGTTCTTC.

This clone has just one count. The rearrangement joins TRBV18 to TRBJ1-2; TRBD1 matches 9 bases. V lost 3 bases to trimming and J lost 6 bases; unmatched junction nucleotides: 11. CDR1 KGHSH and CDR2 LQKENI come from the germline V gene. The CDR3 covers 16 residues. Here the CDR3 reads CASSPYRDRVEDGYTF. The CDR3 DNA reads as TGTGCCAGCTCACCTTACCGGGACAGGGTTGAGGATGGCTACACCTTC. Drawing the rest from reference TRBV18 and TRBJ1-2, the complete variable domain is NAGVMQNPRHLVRRRGQEARLRCSPMKGHSHVYWYRQLPEEGLKFMVYLQKENIIDESGMPKERFSAEFPKEGPSILRIQQVVRGDSAAYFCASSPYRDRVEDGYTFGSGTRLTVV.

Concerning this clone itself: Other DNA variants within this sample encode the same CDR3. CDR3 loop: CASGENAGKGAGELFF. Written as DNA, the CDR3 is TGTGCCAGCGGGGAGAATGCAGGGAAAGGTGCCGGGGAGCTGTTTTTT. The chain uses TRBV6-4 and TRBJ2-2, with D perhaps being TRBD1 or TRBD2 (5 bases each). Germline loops: CDR1 MRHNA, CDR2 SNTAGT. V dropped 8 bases and J dropped 6 bases, with 22 bases sitting between them. This CDR3 has 16 residues.

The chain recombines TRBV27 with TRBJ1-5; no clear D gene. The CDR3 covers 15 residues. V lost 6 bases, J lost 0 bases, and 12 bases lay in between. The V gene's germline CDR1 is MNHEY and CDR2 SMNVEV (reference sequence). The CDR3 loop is CASRPTEYSNQPQHF. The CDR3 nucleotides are TGTGCCAGCAGGCCAACGGAATATAGCAATCAGCCCCAGCATTTT.

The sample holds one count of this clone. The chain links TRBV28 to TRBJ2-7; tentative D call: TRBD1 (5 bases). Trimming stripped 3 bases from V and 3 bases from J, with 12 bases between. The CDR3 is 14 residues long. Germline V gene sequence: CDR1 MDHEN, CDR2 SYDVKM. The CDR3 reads CASSFDMTDYEQYF. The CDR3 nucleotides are TGTGCCAGCAGTTTTGATATGACAGACTACGAGCAGTACTTC.

The CDR3 here is CASSVGQGDTDTQYF. The CDR3 DNA follows: TGTGCCAGCAGTGTCGGACAGGGCGACACAGATACGCAGTATTTT. The chain employs TRBV6-4 and TRBJ2-3; TRBD1 aligns across 8 bases. Germline V lookup: CDR1 MRHNA, CDR2 SNTAGT. This CDR3 is 15 amino acids long. The ends lost 4 bases at V and 2 bases at J; junction bases unmatched: 5.

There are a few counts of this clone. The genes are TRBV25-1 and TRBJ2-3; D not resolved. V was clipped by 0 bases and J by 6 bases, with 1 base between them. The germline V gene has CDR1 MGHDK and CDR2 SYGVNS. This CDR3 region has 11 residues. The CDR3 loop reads CASSEYDTQYF. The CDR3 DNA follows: TGTGCCAGCAGTGAATATGATACGCAGTATTTT.

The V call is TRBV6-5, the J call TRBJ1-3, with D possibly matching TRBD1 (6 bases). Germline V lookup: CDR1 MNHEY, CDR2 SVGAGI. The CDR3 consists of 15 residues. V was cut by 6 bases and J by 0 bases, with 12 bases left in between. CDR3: CASSWTASSGNTIYF. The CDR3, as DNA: TGTGCCAGCAGCTGGACAGCTAGCTCTGGAAACACCATATATTTT.

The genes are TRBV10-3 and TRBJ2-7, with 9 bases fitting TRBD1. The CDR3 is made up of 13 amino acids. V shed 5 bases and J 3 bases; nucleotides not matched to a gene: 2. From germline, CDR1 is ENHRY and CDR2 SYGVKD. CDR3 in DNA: TGTGCCATCAGTTGGGACAGGGACTACGAGCAGTACTTC. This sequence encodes CAISWDRDYEQYF.

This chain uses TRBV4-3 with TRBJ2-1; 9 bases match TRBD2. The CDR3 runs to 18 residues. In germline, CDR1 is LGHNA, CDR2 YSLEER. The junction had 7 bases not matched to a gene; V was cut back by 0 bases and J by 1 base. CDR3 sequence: CASSQEPSGGRSYNEQFF. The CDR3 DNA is TGCGCCAGCAGCCAAGAACCGAGCGGGGGGCGATCCTACAATGAGCAGTTCTTC.